Each of the 31 T cell receptor beta chains below was sequenced from the same sample in a study of response to subunit inactivated influenza vaccine. TCRdb called the RT-PCR reads again in MiXCR, with one record for every CDR3 protein. The sample yields about 620,000 distinct CDR3 sequences, 11% seen once. This sample was shared with a second study, whose subject was T cells expressing NK-cell markers. That work adds: Researchers built TCR beta cDNA using 5'RACE template switching with UMIs.

The sequencing here drew on PBMCs from blood, taken on the day of vaccination. These receptors were taken from a man in his fifties who received an inactivated influenza vaccine.

This chain joins TRBV4-2 and TRBJ2-5, with D possibly being TRBD1 (5 bases). The V end was cut by 1 base, the J end by 3 bases, with 6 bases between. The CDR3 runs 13 residues. Germline-derived CDR1 and CDR2 are LGHNA and YNFKEQ. The CDR3 reads CASSQGQKETQYF. CDR3 DNA: TGTGCCAGCAGCCAAGGACAGAAAGAGACCCAGTACTTC.

This chain joins TRBV23-1 and TRBJ2-7; either TRBD1 or TRBD2 may supply D (5 bases each). TRBV23-1 is given ORF status, its function remaining uncertain. This CDR3 spans 13 amino acids. The germline V and J ends were trimmed by 6 bases and 7 bases, with 16 bases remaining between them. CDR3 amino acids: CASRDRGRREQYF. DNA of the CDR3: TGCGCCAGCAGAGACAGAGGCAGGAGGGAGCAGTACTTC.

This clonotype occurred many times. V and J are TRBV5-5 and TRBJ1-4; D not certain. V lost 4 bases and J 10 bases, leaving 17 bases between the germline ends. The germline gives CDR1 SGHKS, CDR2 YYEKEE (reference sequence). The CDR3 spans 14 residues. CDR3 amino acids: CASSADWIGGKLFF. CDR3 nucleotides: TGTGCCAGCAGCGCCGACTGGATAGGCGGAAAACTGTTTTTT.

CDR3 coding DNA: TGCAGTGCTAGTCCTTCGGAGGCGAGTTATACGCAGTATTTT. This encodes CSASPSEASYTQYF. The gene calls are TRBV20-1 and TRBJ2-3; possibly TRBD2 for D (5 bases). The CDR3 extends over 14 amino acids. Germline values: CDR1 DFQATT, CDR2 SNEGSKA (reference sequence). Trimming removed 3 bases at V and 7 bases at J, with 17 bases between.

The V and J genes are TRBV12-3 or TRBV12-4 and TRBJ1-2; the match to TRBD1 covers 9 bases. V was clipped by 5 bases and J by 8 bases; unmatched bases: 6. This CDR3 spans 13 amino acids. The CDR3: CASSKTGGQGYTF. The CDR3 nucleotides read TGTGCCAGCAGTAAGACAGGGGGGCAAGGCTACACCTTC.

The chain carries TRBV30 and TRBJ2-7; no reliable D call. Germline CDR1 and CDR2: GTSNPN and SVGIG (reference sequence). The length of the CDR3 is 13 residues. Trimming shortened V by 1 base and J by 2 bases, and 9 bases separated the two germline ends. CDR3 region: CAWSAPATYEQYF. CDR3 sequence (DNA): TGTGCCTGGAGTGCCCCGGCGACCTACGAGCAGTACTTC. The full variable domain, completed using reference TRBV30 and TRBJ2-7, is SQTIHQWPATLVQPVGSPLSLECTVEGTSNPNLYWYRQAAGRGLQLLFYSVGIGQISSEVPQNLSASRPQDRQFILSSKKLLLSDSGFYLCAWSAPATYEQYFGPGTRLTVT.

This clonotype was seen more than once but under ten times. The chain uses TRBV29-1 and TRBJ1-1; the D gene is possibly TRBD1 (5 bases). The V and J ends lost 5 bases and 0 bases respectively, with 16 bases between them. This CDR3 region has 15 residues. Germline V gene data show CDR1 as SQVTM and CDR2 as ANQGSEA. The CDR3 nucleotides read TGCAGCGTTACCTGGGGGATCGAGGTGAACACTGAAGCTTTCTTT. It specifies CSVTWGIEVNTEAFF.

The V gene is TRBV12-3 or TRBV12-4, the J gene TRBJ1-2; D unclear. This CDR3 has 11 amino acids. The V gene lost 3 bases and the J gene lost 5 bases, with 4 bases spanning the gap. CDR3 nucleotide sequence: TGTGCCAGCAGTTTTGAATATGGCTACACCTTC. This codes for CASSFEYGYTF.

This clonotype was detected many times. A read error may account for a junction end that differs from germline. The V gene is TRBV6-5, the J gene TRBJ2-1; D unclear. The length of the CDR3 is 15 residues. From germline, CDR1 is MNHEY and CDR2 SVGAGI. CDR3 nucleotide sequence: TGTGCCAGCAGCTACTTGGGTAGCTCCTACAATGAGCAGTTCTTC. This codes for CASSYLGSSYNEQFF.

V usage is TRBV11-2 and J usage is TRBJ2-7, with D possibly being TRBD1 or TRBD2 (5 bases each). V was clipped by 1 base and J by 6 bases, with 10 bases between them. The CDR3 consists of 13 residues. The germline CDR1 and CDR2 sequences are SGHAT and FQNNGV. The chain's CDR3 is CASSLGGATEQYF. In nucleotides, the CDR3 is TGTGCCAGCAGCTTAGGAGGGGCTACCGAGCAGTACTTC.

The chain couples TRBV5-1 to TRBJ2-7, with 8 bases that match TRBD1. Per the germline V gene, CDR1 is SGHRS and CDR2 is YFSETQ. This CDR3 is built from 14 residues. V lost 4 bases, J lost 2 bases, and 5 bases stayed unmatched. The CDR3 here is CASSKGQEAYEQYF. CDR3 nucleotides: TGCGCCAGCAGCAAGGGACAGGAGGCCTACGAGCAGTACTTC.

CDR3 amino acids: CASRINLRRTEAFF. CDR3 in DNA: TGTGCCAGCAGAATAAACCTCAGGCGAACTGAAGCTTTCTTT. J is TRBJ1-1 and V is TRBV13, with D unclear. CDR3 length: 14 residues. V was pared by 6 bases and J by 5 bases, with 16 bases between. The germline CDR1 and CDR2 sequences are PRHDT and FYEKMQ (reference sequence).

The chain uses TRBV7-3 and TRBJ2-6; D is uncertain. Germline V gives CDR1 SGHTA, CDR2 FQGTGA. V was pared by 2 bases and J by 1 base, with 6 bases between. CDR3 length: 15 amino acids. CDR3: CASSLDLSGANVLTF. CDR3 nucleotide sequence: TGTGCCAGCAGCTTAGACTTATCTGGGGCCAACGTCCTGACTTTC.

The sample holds a few counts of this clonotype. The V and J genes are TRBV11-2 and TRBJ2-5, with TRBD2 matching 8 bases. CDR3 size: 17 residues. V lost 1 base and J lost 4; bases outside the gene matches: 11. The germline V gene has CDR1 SGHAT and CDR2 FQNNGV. Here the CDR3 DNA reads TGTGCCAGCAGCTTAGTACTCGGGACTAGTTCGGGAGAGACCCAGTACTTC. Amino acid sequence: CASSLVLGTSSGETQYF. Together with reference TRBV11-2 and TRBJ2-5, the CDR3 gives the full variable domain: EAGVAQSPRYKIIEKRQSVAFWCNPISGHATLYWYQQILGQGPKLLIQFQNNGVVDDSQLPKDRFSAERLKGVDSTLKIQPAKLEDSAVYLCASSLVLGTSSGETQYFGPGTRLLVL.

This clonotype occurred many times. The CDR3 coding sequence is TGCGCCAGCAGCTTGGTGGGCCTGAACACTGAAGCTTTCTTT. It translates to CASSLVGLNTEAFF. The gene calls are TRBV5-1 and TRBJ1-1; D uncertain. Per the germline V gene, CDR1 is SGHRS and CDR2 is YFSETQ. The CDR3 has 14 residues. Trimming left V 0 bases short and J 0 bases short, with 6 bases between. The full variable domain, with the rest looked up from reference TRBV5-1 and TRBJ1-1, is KAGVTQTPRYLIKTRGQQVTLSCSPISGHRSVSWYQQTPGQGLQFLFEYFSETQRNKGNFPGRFSGRQFSNSRSEMNVSTLELGDSALYLCASSLVGLNTEAFFGQGTRLTVV.

The genes are TRBV6-2 or TRBV6-3 and TRBJ2-3; no definite D call. The V end lost 5 bases, the J end lost 6 bases, and 9 bases lay between the germline ends. Germline CDR1 and CDR2: MNHEY and SVGEGT. This CDR3 has 12 amino acids. CDR3 DNA: TGTGCCAGCAGTCGACCTAAGGATACGCAGTATTTT. This translates into CASSRPKDTQYF.

Only a few counts were recorded for this clonotype. This chain connects TRBV7-2 to TRBJ2-2; tentatively, D is TRBD1 or TRBD2 (5 bases each). In germline, CDR1 is SGHTA, CDR2 FQGNSA. This CDR3 spans 17 amino acids. Trimming stripped 4 bases from V and 4 bases from J, with 19 bases between. CDR3 in DNA: TGTGCCAGCAGCTCCCGGGACCTCGGTCTTATCACCGGGGAGCTGTTTTTT. Translating gives CASSSRDLGLITGELFF.

The chain uses TRBV10-3 and TRBJ1-1; 7 bases align to TRBD1. Germline values: CDR1 ENHRY, CDR2 SYGVKD. The V and J ends lost 5 bases and 10 bases, in that order; junction bases with no gene match: 7. This CDR3 has 12 residues. This CDR3 is CAISSGGGVAFF. The CDR3 DNA reads as TGTGCCATCAGTTCGGGAGGGGGCGTAGCTTTCTTT.

This clonotype was detected only a few times. The V call is TRBV30, the J call TRBJ2-3; 7 nucleotides align to TRBD1. Germline-derived CDR1 and CDR2 are GTSNPN and SVGIG (reference sequence). The CDR3 has 18 residues. Trimming at V came to 1 base and at J to 3 bases, leaving 16 bases not matched to a gene. CDR3 in DNA: TGTGCCTGGAGTGAGCCCCGTCAGGGGGTCTCCCTTACAGATACGCAGTATTTT. It specifies CAWSEPRQGVSLTDTQYF.

The CDR3 is CSVKLQGYEQYF. The CDR3 DNA sequence: TGCAGCGTTAAATTACAGGGCTACGAGCAGTACTTC. V gene TRBV29-1 combines with J gene TRBJ2-7; D possibly corresponds to TRBD1 (6 bases). The CDR3 has 12 amino acids. Germline V gene sequence: CDR1 SQVTM, CDR2 ANQGSEA. With 5 bases removed from V and 3 bases from J, the gap between germline ends came to 11 bases.

This sequence joins TRBV21-1 and TRBJ2-7; the table's D call TRBD1 went unverified against the DNA. TRBV21-1 is described as a pseudogene. The CDR3 contains 13 residues. The CDR3 protein is CASTWGGSYEQYF. CDR3 DNA: TGTGCCAGCACCTGGGGGGGGTCCTACGAGCAGTACTTC.

This chain uses TRBV12-3 or TRBV12-4 with TRBJ2-1; D could derive from TRBD1 or TRBD2 (6 bases each). Trimming left V 3 bases short and J 10 bases short, with 10 bases between. There are 12 residues in the CDR3. CDR3 DNA: TGTGCCAGCAGTTTTGGGGGGCCCGAGCAGTTCTTC. Encoded protein: CASSFGGPEQFF.

The chain employs TRBV5-1 and TRBJ2-7; D gene uncertain. V lost 3 bases and J 3 bases, leaving 13 bases between the germline ends. In germline, CDR1 is SGHRS, CDR2 YFSETQ. The CDR3 covers 14 residues. Here the CDR3 DNA reads TGCGCCAGCAGCTGGATTGGGCCCAACTACGAGCAGTACTTC. Its translation: CASSWIGPNYEQYF. The full variable domain, rest sourced from reference TRBV5-1 and TRBJ2-7, is KAGVTQTPRYLIKTRGQQVTLSCSPISGHRSVSWYQQTPGQGLQFLFEYFSETQRNKGNFPGRFSGRQFSNSRSEMNVSTLELGDSALYLCASSWIGPNYEQYFGPGTRLTVT.

The chain uses TRBV10-3 and TRBJ2-5, with D tentatively TRBD2 (6 bases). Germline loops: CDR1 ENHRY, CDR2 SYGVKD. Trimming took off 1 base at V and 5 bases at J, with 11 bases between the two ends. The CDR3 totals 14 residues. CDR3 in amino acids: CAISELEGRETQYF. In nucleotides, the CDR3 is TGTGCCATCAGTGAGTTGGAGGGGCGGGAGACCCAGTACTTC.

This clonotype was seen a few times. The rearrangement uses TRBV30 and TRBJ2-3; 7 nucleotides line up with TRBD1. The trim removed 0 bases at V and 4 bases at J, leaving 7 bases unmatched. The germline V gene has CDR1 GTSNPN and CDR2 SVGIG (reference sequence). This CDR3 is 15 amino acids long. CDR3: CAWSVFQGVSDTQYF. Written as DNA, the CDR3 is TGTGCCTGGAGTGTTTTTCAGGGGGTGTCAGATACGCAGTATTTT.

This clonotype was counted many times. This chain joins TRBV29-1 and TRBJ1-1; maybe TRBD1 (6 bases). Trimming stripped 3 bases from V and 1 base from J, with 15 bases between. CDR1 is SQVTM, CDR2 ANQGSEA, per germline. This CDR3 has 15 amino acids. This CDR3 is CSVDQGLIRNTEAFF. In nucleotides, the CDR3 is TGCAGCGTTGATCAGGGGCTGATACGGAACACTGAAGCTTTCTTT.

The chain joins TRBV5-5 to TRBJ2-2; a possible D gene is TRBD2 (5 bases). Trimming left V 0 bases short and J 5 bases short, with 11 bases between. The germline V gene encodes CDR1 SGHKS and CDR2 YYEKEE (reference sequence). The CDR3 runs 15 residues. Here the CDR3 reads CASSLGTSRTGELFF. The CDR3 bases are TGTGCCAGCAGCTTGGGGACTTCAAGGACCGGGGAGCTGTTTTTT. The full variable domain, in which reference TRBV5-5 and TRBJ2-2 provide the parts outside the CDR3, is DAGVTQSPTHLIKTRGQQVTLRCSPISGHKSVSWYQQVLGQGPQFIFQYYEKEERGRGNFPDRFSARQFPNYSSELNVNALLLGDSALYLCASSLGTSRTGELFFGEGSRLTVL.

The chain carries TRBV5-6 and TRBJ1-2; no definite D call. This CDR3 region has 16 residues. V lost 7 bases and J lost 4, with 23 bases in between. The germline gives CDR1 SGHDT, CDR2 YYEEEE. The CDR3 is CASGPGRQSPGYGYTF. The CDR3 DNA follows: TGTGCCAGCGGCCCCGGGCGGCAGTCCCCAGGCTATGGCTACACCTTC. Together with reference TRBV5-6 and TRBJ1-2, the CDR3 gives the full variable domain: DAGVTQSPTHLIKTRGQQVTLRCSPKSGHDTVSWYQQALGQGPQFIFQYYEEEERQRGNFPDRFSGHQFPNYSSELNVNALLLGDSALYLCASGPGRQSPGYGYTFGSGTRLTVV.

V and J are TRBV14 and TRBJ2-5, with 7 positions matching TRBD1. CDR3 length equals 14 residues. Germline CDR1 reads SGHDN; CDR2 reads FVKESK. V shed 6 bases, J shed 4 bases, and the junction held 8 bases outside the gene matches. The chain's CDR3 is CASSFDRALETQYF. The CDR3 DNA follows: TGTGCCAGCAGTTTCGACAGGGCTTTAGAGACCCAGTACTTC.

CDR3 amino acids: CASSSALREVNEQYF. Written as DNA, the CDR3 is TGTGCCAGCAGTTCCGCCTTGCGGGAGGTAAATGAGCAGTACTTC. The chain joins TRBV28 to TRBJ2-7, with 8 bases lining up with TRBD2. V gave up 4 bases and J gave up 7 bases; unmatched junction bases: 12. Germline V gives CDR1 MDHEN, CDR2 SYDVKM. This CDR3 contains 15 residues.

The chain combines TRBV21-1 with TRBJ2-7; TRBD1, the D gene given by the table, was not confirmed from the DNA. TRBV21-1 is recorded as a pseudogene. The length of the CDR3 is 15 residues. As DNA, the CDR3 is TGTGCCAGCAGCAAAGAGGGACAGGCCCCCTACGAGCAGTACTTC. Its translation is CASSKEGQAPYEQYF.